This entry features one T cell receptor (beta chain) sequence. The antigen remains unidentified. The data stem from a study of CD8+CD57+ T cells in acquired aplastic anemia. Study-level background: Across the sorted CD4+ and CD8+ cells, DNA amounts averaged 3.2 ug. The study's findings and limits: Patients and controls were not found to differ significantly in CD8+ Simpson's diversity.

Patients included in sequencing had previously demonstrated CD8+CD57+ cell expansion by flow cytometry. The patients, all of them, had severe acquired aplastic anemia. Patients were treatment-naive when blood was sampled. Germline V gene lookup returns CDR1 SGHDN and CDR2 FVKESK. This CDR3 comprises 16 residues. TCR beta VDJ and CDR3 profiling used genomic DNA as template. A single record per CDR3 protein comes from TCRdb applying MiXCR to the reads. The table includes hundreds of thousands of distinct CDR3 sequences, approximately 32% detected once. The sample taken for sequencing was sorted CD4+, CD8+, or CD8+CD57+ T cells (not recorded which) from PBMCs. V usage is TRBV14 and J usage is TRBJ2-7; the D gene could be TRBD1 or TRBD2 (6 bases each). The last part of the DNA fits TRBJ2-1 better; the J call may be wrong. The source of this sequence is a human donor with aplastic anemia. CDR3 DNA: TGTGCCAGCAGCCAGATTGCCGGGGGCCTTATCTACGAGCAGTTCTTC. Translated: CASSQIAGGLIYEQFF.